This T cell receptor (beta chain) was identified in a study of OX40 agonist ivuxolimab in advanced cancers. On the study more broadly: While on treatment, patients had intravenous ivuxolimab at 0.01 to 10 mg/kg every 2 weeks. Subjects had a mean age of about 65 years, with a range of roughly 20 to 80; roughly 80% were male. Partial responses, seen in three patients, involved one hepatocellular carcinoma and two cutaneous melanomas. Recorded diagnoses for dose-escalation patients were hepatocellular carcinoma, melanoma, renal cell or head and neck cancer.

Measured with immunoSEQ multiplex PCR; TCRdb has only the in-frame clones, and not every one. The sample lists about 25,000 clones, 80% to 90% occurring once. The CDR3 extends over 16 amino acids. Trimming removed 4 bases from V and 0 bases from J, with 14 bases in between. Germline V gene data show CDR1 as SGDLS and CDR2 as YYNGEE. This receptor was taken from an adult with an advanced solid tumor such as melanoma, head and neck, liver or kidney cancer. Sample: CD4+ or CD8+ T cells sorted from blood, taken in a trial of the OX40 agonist ivuxolimab. The chain joins TRBV9 to TRBJ2-1; TRBD1 might be the D (6 bases). CDR3 protein: CASSPSGGTSYNEQFF. The CDR3 coding sequence is TGTGCCAGCAGCCCAAGTGGGGGCACCTCCTACAATGAGCAGTTCTTC.